This T cell receptor (beta chain) was identified in a study of CD8+ T cells in alopecia areata. About the study: The duration of tofacitinib was 6 to 18 months, with 6 months off drug afterward.

Extracted from the samples, RNA was reverse transcribed into cDNA to serve as the sequencing template. Assay: immunoSEQ multiplex PCR; the TCRdb copy retains only in-frame clones and omits some. The table includes about 150,000 clones, around 86% detected once. This clone was observed once. This CDR3 contains 13 residues. V was shortened by 4 bases and J by 2 bases, with 8 bases between the two germline ends. Germline V gene sequence: CDR1 SEHNR, CDR2 FQNEAQ (reference sequence). This sample comprised CD8+ T cells sorted from blood, obtained at week 0. The chain joins TRBV7-9 to TRBJ1-2, with D uncertain. The sequence derives from a human donor with alopecia areata. The CDR3 region is CASSSTVNYGYTF. The CDR3 coding sequence is TGTGCCAGCAGCTCTACGGTCAACTATGGCTACACCTTC.